These 4 T cell receptor beta chains came from one sample sequenced in a study of graft-versus-host responses after intestinal transplantation (dated by TCRdb to about 2021). The library came from the immunoSEQ multiplex PCR assay. TCRdb took over this immuneACCESS table, retaining in-frame rearrangements with V and J assigned. Such tables are incomplete; in checked studies, under half of the missing clones stem from an unresolved V gene, and the remainder is unexplained. For this sample there are around 93,000 clones; 75% to 95% appear just once. Roughly 6% of the sample is held by the ten biggest clonotypes. For these receptors, no antigen is known. The meaning of the sample's time point label: cells obtained before transplantation from donor or recipient. This specimen consisted of unstimulated CD8+ T cells sorted from spleen or lymph node cells, obtained before intestinal transplant. The receptors were gathered from a human donor who received an intestinal transplant.

This clone came up once. This chain's CDR3 is CASSVAGELFF. In nucleotides, the CDR3 is TGTGCCAGTAGTGTGGCCGGGGAGCTGTTTTTT. V usage is TRBV19 and J usage is TRBJ2-2, with D uncertain. The CDR3 contains 11 residues. Germline assignment: CDR1 LNHDA and CDR2 SQIVND (reference sequence). Trimming stripped 5 bases from V and 6 bases from J, with 4 bases between.

V and J are TRBV5-1 and TRBJ2-1; D possibly uses TRBD1 or TRBD2 (5 bases each). The germline gives CDR1 SGHRS, CDR2 YFSETQ. This CDR3 contains 11 residues. V lost 4 bases, J lost 6 bases, and 5 bases lay in between. The CDR3 is CASSGGNEQFF. The CDR3, as DNA: TGCGCCAGCAGCGGGGGCAATGAGCAGTTCTTC.

As regards this clone: A read error may produce the germline difference seen at one junction end. The chain has TRBV4-1 and TRBJ2-3; D not resolved. The CDR3 covers 13 residues. Looked up from germline, CDR1 is MGHRA and CDR2 is YSYEKL. The CDR3 nucleotides are TGTGCCAGCAGCCTCCCCGGGTCGGATACGCAGTATTTT. Protein sequence: CASSLPGSDTQYF.

V gene TRBV7-9 combines with J gene TRBJ1-1; the D is unclear. Germline-derived CDR1 and CDR2 are SEHNR and FQNEAQ (reference sequence). This CDR3 has 13 residues. Trimming removed 5 bases at V and 7 bases at J, with 14 bases between. The CDR3 DNA reads as TGTGCCAGCAGCAGACTAGGCGGGCTTGAAGCTTTCTTT. Protein sequence: CASSRLGGLEAFF.